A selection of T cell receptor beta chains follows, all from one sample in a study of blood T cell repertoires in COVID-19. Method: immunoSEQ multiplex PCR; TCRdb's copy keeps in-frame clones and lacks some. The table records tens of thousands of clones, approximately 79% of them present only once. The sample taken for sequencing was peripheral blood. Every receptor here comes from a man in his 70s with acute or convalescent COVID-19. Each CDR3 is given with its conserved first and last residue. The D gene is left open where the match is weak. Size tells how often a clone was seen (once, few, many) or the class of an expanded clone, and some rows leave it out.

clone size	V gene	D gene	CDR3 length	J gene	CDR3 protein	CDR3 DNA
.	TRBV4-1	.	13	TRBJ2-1	CASSQGPSLEQFF	TGCGCCAGCAGCCAAGGCCCATCTCTAGAGCAGTTCTTC
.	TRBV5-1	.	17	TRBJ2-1	CASSLGQRLSTYNEQFF	TGCGCCAGCAGCTTAGGACAGCGCCTTTCAACCTACAATGAGCAGTTCTTC
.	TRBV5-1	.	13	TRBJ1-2	CASSLAQYYGYTF	TGCGCCAGCAGCTTGGCCCAGTACTATGGCTACACCTTC
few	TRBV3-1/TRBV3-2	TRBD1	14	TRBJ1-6	CASRPTGGGSPLHF	TGTGCCAGCAGACCGACAGGGGGCGGCTCACCCCTCCACTTT
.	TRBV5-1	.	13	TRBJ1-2	CASSSPLGYGYTF	TGCGCCAGCAGCTCACCCCTAGGCTATGGCTACACCTTC
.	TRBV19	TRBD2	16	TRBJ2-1	CASSMVAGGTYNEQFF	TGTGCCAGTAGTATGGTGGCGGGGGGCACCTACAATGAGCAGTTCTTC
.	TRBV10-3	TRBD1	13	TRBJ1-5	CATGTGAGQPQHF	TGTGCCACCGGGACAGGGGCTGGTCAGCCCCAGCATTTT
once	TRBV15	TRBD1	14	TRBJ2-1	CATRGTGDRNEQFF	TGTGCCACCAGGGGCACAGGGGATCGCAATGAGCAGTTCTTC
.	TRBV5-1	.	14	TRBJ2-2	CASSLVTKTGELFF	TGCGCCAGCAGCTTGGTTACTAAGACCGGGGAGCTGTTTTTT
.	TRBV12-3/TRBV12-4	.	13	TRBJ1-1	CASSPGGHTEAFF	TGTGCCAGCAGCCCCGGCGGGCACACTGAAGCTTTCTTT
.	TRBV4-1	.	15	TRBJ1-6	CASSQGRNYNSPLHF	TGCGCCAGCAGCCAGGGCAGAAACTATAATTCACCCCTCCACTTT
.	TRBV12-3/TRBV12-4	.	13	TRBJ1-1	CASTNSAGTEAFF	TGTGCCAGCACTAACAGTGCGGGGACTGAAGCTTTCTTT
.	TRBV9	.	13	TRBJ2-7	CASSPGLSYEQYF	TGTGCCAGCAGCCCCGGACTGTCCTACGAGCAGTACTTC
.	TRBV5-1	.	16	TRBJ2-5	CASSLTPVGAGETQYF	TGCGCCAGCAGCTTGACCCCCGTTGGGGCGGGGGAGACCCAGTACTTC
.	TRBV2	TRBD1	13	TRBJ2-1	CASSERGQGLGFF	TGTGCCAGCAGTGAGCGTGGACAGGGTCTTGGGTTCTTC
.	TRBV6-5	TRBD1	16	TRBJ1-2	CASSFLRQGQGYGYTF	TGTGCCAGCAGTTTTCTTCGACAGGGCCAGGGCTATGGCTACACCTTC
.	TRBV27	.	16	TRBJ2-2	CAGSYPPGANTGELFF	TGTGCCGGCAGTTACCCCCCCGGGGCGAACACCGGGGAGCTGTTTTTT
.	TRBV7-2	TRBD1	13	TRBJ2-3	CAETGGRTDTQYF	TGTGCCGAGACAGGGGGCCGCACAGATACGCAGTATTTT
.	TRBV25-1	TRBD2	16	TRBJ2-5	CASSENFGGAEETQYF	TGTGCCAGCAGTGAAAACTTCGGGGGGGCGGAAGAGACCCAGTACTTC
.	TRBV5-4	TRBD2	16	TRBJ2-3	CASSRDSGGLADTQYF	TGTGCCAGCAGCCGGGATAGCGGGGGACTCGCAGATACGCAGTATTTT
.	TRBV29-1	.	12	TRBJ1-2	CSVENRNYGYTF	TGCAGCGTTGAAAACAGGAACTATGGCTACACCTTC
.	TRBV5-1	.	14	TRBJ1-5	CASSLSGEGQPQHF	TGCGCCAGCAGCTTGTCTGGGGAGGGTCAGCCCCAGCATTTT
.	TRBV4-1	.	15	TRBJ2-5	CASSQAGTSQETQYF	TGCGCCAGCAGCCAGGCCGGGACATCACAAGAGACCCAGTACTTC
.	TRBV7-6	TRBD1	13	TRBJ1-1	CASSLGQGAEAFF	TGTGCCAGCAGCCTAGGACAGGGCGCTGAAGCTTTCTTT
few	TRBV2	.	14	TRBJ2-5	CASSEFPGKETQYF	TGTGCCAGCAGTGAATTTCCGGGGAAAGAGACCCAGTACTTC
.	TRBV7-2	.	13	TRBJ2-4	CASSVDRLNIQYF	TGTGCCAGCAGCGTAGACAGGTTAAACATTCAGTACTTC